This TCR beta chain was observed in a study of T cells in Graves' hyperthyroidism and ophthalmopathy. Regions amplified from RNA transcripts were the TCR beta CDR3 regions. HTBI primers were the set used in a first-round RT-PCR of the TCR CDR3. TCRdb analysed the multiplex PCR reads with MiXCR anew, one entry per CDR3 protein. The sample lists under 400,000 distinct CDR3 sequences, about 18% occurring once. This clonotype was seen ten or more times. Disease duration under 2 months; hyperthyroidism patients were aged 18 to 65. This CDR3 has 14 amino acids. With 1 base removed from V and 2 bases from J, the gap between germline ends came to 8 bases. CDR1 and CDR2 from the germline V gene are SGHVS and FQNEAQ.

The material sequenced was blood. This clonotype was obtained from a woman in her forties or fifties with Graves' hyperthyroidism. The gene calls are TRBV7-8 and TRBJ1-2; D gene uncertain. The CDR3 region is CASSLVHSNYGYTF. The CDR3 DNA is TGTGCCAGCAGCTTAGTCCACAGCAACTATGGCTACACCTTC.